This note documents a single T cell receptor beta chain sequence. Profiled with immunoSEQ multiplex PCR; TCRdb holds only in-frame clones, not every one. Of 40,000 to 55,000 clones detected, approximately 90% appear once; the ten largest clones hold roughly 15%. This sample is drawn from a study of OX40 agonist ivuxolimab in advanced cancers. Exclusion of a patient followed from autoimmune disease history or systemic immunosuppression. The TCR sequence derives from an adult with an advanced solid tumor such as melanoma, head and neck, liver or kidney cancer. The material was CD4+ or CD8+ T cells sorted from blood, obtained in a trial of the OX40 agonist ivuxolimab.

CDR3: CASSRTGSYEQYF. In DNA form, the CDR3 reads TGTGCCAGCAGTCGAACAGGTTCCTACGAGCAGTACTTC. The V call is TRBV7-2, the J call TRBJ2-7; TRBD1 is a possible D gene (5 bases). This CDR3 contains 13 residues. V lost 6 bases and J lost 1, with 10 bases in between. Germline assignment: CDR1 SGHTA and CDR2 FQGNSA.